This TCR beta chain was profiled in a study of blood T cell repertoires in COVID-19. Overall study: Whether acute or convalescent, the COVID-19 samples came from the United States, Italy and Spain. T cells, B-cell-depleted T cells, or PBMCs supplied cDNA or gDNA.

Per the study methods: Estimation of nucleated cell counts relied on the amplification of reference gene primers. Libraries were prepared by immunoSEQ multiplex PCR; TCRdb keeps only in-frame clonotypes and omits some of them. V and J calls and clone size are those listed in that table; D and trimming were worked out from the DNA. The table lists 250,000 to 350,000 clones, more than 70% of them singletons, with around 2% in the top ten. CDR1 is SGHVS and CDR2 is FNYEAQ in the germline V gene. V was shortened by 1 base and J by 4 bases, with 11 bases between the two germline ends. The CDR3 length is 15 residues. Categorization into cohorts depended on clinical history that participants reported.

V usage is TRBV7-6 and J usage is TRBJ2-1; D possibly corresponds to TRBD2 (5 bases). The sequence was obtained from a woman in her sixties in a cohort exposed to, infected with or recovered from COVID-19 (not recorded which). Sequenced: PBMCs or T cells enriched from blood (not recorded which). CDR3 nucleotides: TGTGCCAGCAGCTTAGGTGATAGCGCTTACAATGAGCAGTTCTTC. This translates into CASSLGDSAYNEQFF. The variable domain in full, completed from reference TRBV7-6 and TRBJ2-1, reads GAGVSQSPRYKVTKRGQDVALRCDPISGHVSLYWYRQALGQGPEFLTYFNYEAQQDKSGLPNDRFSAERPEGSISTLTIQRTEQRDSAMYRCASSLGDSAYNEQFFGPGTRLTVL.